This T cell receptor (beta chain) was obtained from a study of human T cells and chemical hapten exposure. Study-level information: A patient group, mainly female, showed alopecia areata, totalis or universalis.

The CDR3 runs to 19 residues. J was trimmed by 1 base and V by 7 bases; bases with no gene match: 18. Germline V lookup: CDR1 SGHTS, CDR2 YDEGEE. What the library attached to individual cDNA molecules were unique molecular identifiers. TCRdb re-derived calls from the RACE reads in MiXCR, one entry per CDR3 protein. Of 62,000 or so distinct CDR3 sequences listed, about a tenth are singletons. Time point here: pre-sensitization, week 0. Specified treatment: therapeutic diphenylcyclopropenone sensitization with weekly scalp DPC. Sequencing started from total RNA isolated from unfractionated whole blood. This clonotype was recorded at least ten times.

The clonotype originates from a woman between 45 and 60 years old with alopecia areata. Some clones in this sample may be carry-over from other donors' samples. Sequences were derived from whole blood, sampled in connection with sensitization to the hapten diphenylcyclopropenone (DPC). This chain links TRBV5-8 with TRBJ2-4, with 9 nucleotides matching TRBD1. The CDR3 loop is CASSLQGAQGAGAKNIQYF. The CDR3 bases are TGTGCCAGCTCATTACAGGGGGCTCAGGGAGCTGGGGCCAAAAACATTCAGTACTTC.